The 20 T cell receptor beta chains reported below all come from one sample, sequenced in a study of cytotoxic CD8 clonotypes in ibrutinib-treated CLL. The data were produced by immunoSEQ multiplex PCR, yet TCRdb's version contains in-frame clones alone and is incomplete. The data contain about 300,000 clones, approximately 76% of them singletons. The source material was PBMCs, sampled at disease progression, from a patient treated with ibrutinib. All receptors derive from a human donor with chronic lymphocytic leukemia.

In its sample, this clone was seen a few times. J is TRBJ2-1 and V is TRBV14; no firm D call. Germline CDR1 and CDR2: SGHDN and FVKESK. This CDR3 region has 13 residues. V lost 4 bases to trimming and J lost 9 bases, with 13 bases between them. CDR3 DNA sequence: TGTGCCAGCAGCCTAATTGGTATTGGTGAGCAGTTCTTC. Translation: CASSLIGIGEQFF. Based on the CDR3 plus reference TRBV14 and TRBJ2-1, the full variable domain is EAGVTQFPSHSVIEKGQTVTLRCDPISGHDNLYWYRRVMGKEIKFLLHFVKESKQDESGMPNNRFLAERTGGTYSTLKVQPAELEDSGVYFCASSLIGIGEQFFGPGTRLTVL.

The genes are TRBV27 and TRBJ2-3, with 9 bases lining up with TRBD2. V gave up 1 base and J gave up 2 bases; unmatched junction bases: 7. The CDR3 consists of 17 residues. Germline-derived CDR1 and CDR2 are MNHEY and SMNVEV (reference sequence). CDR3 loop: CASSLYGGRALTDTQYF. The CDR3 DNA follows: TGTGCCAGCAGTTTATACGGCGGGAGGGCCCTCACAGATACGCAGTATTTT.

The chain combines TRBV7-6 with TRBJ2-7; D perhaps matches TRBD2 (6 bases). The CDR3 runs 13 residues. The V and J ends lost 5 bases and 5 bases respectively, with 13 bases between them. CDR1 SGHVS and CDR2 FNYEAQ come from the germline V gene. CDR3 loop: CASSPKLADEQYF. CDR3 DNA: TGTGCCAGCAGCCCCAAACTAGCCGACGAGCAGTACTTC.

The chain carries TRBV29-1 and TRBJ2-7; 9 bases are a match to TRBD1. The CDR3 has 13 residues. The ends lost 8 bases at V and 0 bases at J; junction bases unmatched: 5. Germline-derived CDR1 and CDR2 are SQVTM and ANQGSEA. CDR3 region: CSSTGGDSYEQYF. The CDR3 region has the DNA TGCAGCAGTACAGGGGGCGACTCCTACGAGCAGTACTTC.

J is TRBJ2-1 and V is TRBV11-2, with D maybe TRBD2 (5 bases). Trimming shortened V by 2 bases and J by 4 bases, and 12 bases separated the two germline ends. CDR1 and CDR2 (germline): SGHAT, FQNNGV. CDR3 length: 15 amino acids. In DNA form, the CDR3 reads TGTGCCAGCAGCTTAAACTCGGGAAGTTACAATGAGCAGTTCTTC. Its translation: CASSLNSGSYNEQFF.

This clone was detected a few times. The V call is TRBV7-2, the J call TRBJ1-3; D is unclear. The CDR3 has 18 amino acids. V was pared by 4 bases and J by 0 bases, with 19 bases between. Looked up from germline, CDR1 is SGHTA and CDR2 is FQGNSA. This chain's CDR3 is CASSSVVSLDLSGNTIYF. CDR3 DNA sequence: TGTGCCAGCAGCTCTGTCGTGTCATTGGACCTCTCTGGAAACACCATATATTTT.

This clone was detected once. The V call is TRBV5-6, the J call TRBJ2-7; 9 bases fit TRBD1. J lost 2 bases, V lost 2 bases, and 2 bases had no gene match. From germline, CDR1 is SGHDT and CDR2 YYEEEE. The CDR3 length is 14 residues. The CDR3 DNA is TGTGCCAGCAGCTTAGGGGACAGGGCCTACGAGCAGTACTTC. It specifies CASSLGDRAYEQYF.

V gene TRBV20-1 combines with J gene TRBJ2-1; a possible D gene is TRBD2 (5 bases). The CDR3 covers 10 residues. Germline assignment: CDR1 DFQATT and CDR2 SNEGSKA (reference sequence). With 4 bases removed from V and 12 bases from J, the gap between germline ends came to 10 bases. CDR3 region: CSATDYLQFF. The CDR3 DNA reads TGCAGTGCTACCGACTACCTGCAGTTCTTC.

The chain recombines TRBV7-2 with TRBJ2-1; D gene ambiguous. The CDR3 is 14 amino acids. CDR1 and CDR2 from the germline V gene are SGHTA and FQGNSA. With 3 bases removed from V and 2 bases from J, the gap between germline ends came to 8 bases. CDR3 in amino acids: CASSFSQAYNEQFF. In DNA form, the CDR3 reads TGTGCCAGCAGCTTTTCCCAGGCCTACAATGAGCAGTTCTTC.

The chain has TRBV5-1 and TRBJ2-1; D is possibly TRBD2 (5 bases). Trimming pared 3 bases from V and 9 bases from J, leaving 16 bases between. This CDR3 is 14 amino acids long. Germline V gene data show CDR1 as SGHRS and CDR2 as YFSETQ. DNA for the CDR3: TGCGCCAGCAGCTGGGGAGAACGGGTGGGTGAGCAGTTCTTC. Its protein product is CASSWGERVGEQFF.

This chain connects TRBV5-1 to TRBJ1-4; 7 bases are a match to TRBD1. CDR3 length equals 13 residues. Germline-derived CDR1 and CDR2 are SGHRS and YFSETQ. The V gene end was trimmed by 4 bases and the J gene end by 7 bases; junction bases not matched to a gene: 4. In nucleotides, the CDR3 is TGCGCCAGCAGCAAGGGGGCTCGTGAAAAACTGTTTTTT. Translated: CASSKGAREKLFF.

The chain links TRBV7-2 to TRBJ2-2; maybe TRBD1 (5 bases). The CDR3 runs 13 residues. Per the germline V gene, CDR1 is SGHTA and CDR2 is FQGNSA. Trimming left V 1 base short and J 6 bases short, with 6 bases between. CDR3 region: CASSLVGAGELFF. DNA for the CDR3: TGTGCCAGCAGCTTAGTAGGGGCCGGGGAGCTGTTTTTT.

The V gene is TRBV19, the J gene TRBJ2-1; a weak D match, TRBD2 (5 bases). Trimming took off 1 base at V and 8 bases at J, with 12 bases between the two ends. The CDR3 consists of 14 residues. CDR1 LNHDA and CDR2 SQIVND come from the germline V gene (reference sequence). CDR3 region: CASSIGQAGDEQFF. The CDR3 DNA is TGTGCCAGTAGTATAGGGCAGGCCGGGGATGAGCAGTTCTTC.

The chain's CDR3 is CASRGADTQYF. The CDR3 DNA is TGTGCCAGCAGGGGGGCAGATACGCAGTATTTT. The chain is built from TRBV9 and TRBJ2-3, with D possibly being TRBD1 or TRBD2 (5 bases each). The CDR3 totals 11 residues. Germline-derived CDR1 and CDR2 are SGDLS and YYNGEE. V lost 5 bases to trimming and J lost 4 bases, with 5 bases between them.

This chain links TRBV6-1 with TRBJ1-5; D is undetermined. Germline V gives CDR1 MNHNS, CDR2 SASEGT. Trimming left V 7 bases short and J 0 bases short, with 7 bases between. CDR3 length equals 13 residues. The CDR3 DNA is TGTGCCAGCATAAGGAATAGCAATCAGCCCCAGCATTTT. Protein: CASIRNSNQPQHF.

The chain couples TRBV9 to TRBJ1-1, with 9 bases fitting TRBD1. The CDR3 runs to 15 residues. V shed 4 bases and J 1 base; nucleotides not matched to a gene: 5. Germline V gene data show CDR1 as SGDLS and CDR2 as YYNGEE. CDR3 loop: CASSFGTGRNTEAFF. The CDR3 region has the DNA TGTGCCAGCAGCTTTGGGACAGGGAGGAACACTGAAGCTTTCTTT.

This clone was detected a few times. The chain combines TRBV9 with TRBJ1-2, with D uncertain. The germline V and J ends were trimmed by 3 bases and 1 base, with 10 bases remaining between them. CDR1 is SGDLS, CDR2 YYNGEE, per germline. The CDR3 runs to 14 residues. CDR3 sequence reads: CASSDGPVNYGYTF. The CDR3 region has the DNA TGTGCCAGCAGCGATGGGCCTGTTAACTATGGCTACACCTTC. The full variable domain, with the rest looked up from reference TRBV9 and TRBJ1-2, is DSGVTQTPKHLITATGQRVTLRCSPRSGDLSVYWYQQSLDQGLQFLIQYYNGEERAKGNILERFSAQQFPDLHSELNLSSLELGDSALYFCASSDGPVNYGYTFGSGTRLTVV.

This clone was counted only a few times. CDR3 amino acids: CASSFVDSYNEQFF. CDR3 bases: TGTGCCAGCAGCTTCGTTGATTCCTACAATGAGCAGTTCTTC. The chain carries TRBV11-2 and TRBJ2-1; no definite D call. V was clipped by 3 bases and J by 1 base, with 7 bases between them. CDR1 SGHAT and CDR2 FQNNGV come from the germline V gene. There are 14 residues in the CDR3.

This sequence joins TRBV7-2 and TRBJ2-7; TRBD2 matches at 9 bases. The CDR3 loop spans 14 amino acids. Germline trimming cut 2 bases from V and 6 bases from J; bases unmatched to any gene: 5. The germline CDR1 and CDR2 sequences are SGHTA and FQGNSA. In DNA, the CDR3 is TGTGCCAGCAGCTTAATGGGACTAGCTGTCGAGCAGTACTTC. It yields the protein CASSLMGLAVEQYF.

This clone was seen only a few times. The chain combines TRBV5-6 with TRBJ2-5, with TRBD1 identical over 9 bases. There are 14 residues in the CDR3. Germline V lookup: CDR1 SGHDT, CDR2 YYEEEE. Unmatched junction bases numbered 4, after V lost 3 bases and J lost 4 bases. The CDR3: CASSSDRGLETQYF. CDR3 nucleotide sequence: TGTGCCAGCAGCTCGGACAGGGGTTTAGAGACCCAGTACTTC. The full variable domain, with the rest looked up from reference TRBV5-6 and TRBJ2-5, is DAGVTQSPTHLIKTRGQQVTLRCSPKSGHDTVSWYQQALGQGPQFIFQYYEEEERQRGNFPDRFSGHQFPNYSSELNVNALLLGDSALYLCASSSDRGLETQYFGPGTRLLVL.